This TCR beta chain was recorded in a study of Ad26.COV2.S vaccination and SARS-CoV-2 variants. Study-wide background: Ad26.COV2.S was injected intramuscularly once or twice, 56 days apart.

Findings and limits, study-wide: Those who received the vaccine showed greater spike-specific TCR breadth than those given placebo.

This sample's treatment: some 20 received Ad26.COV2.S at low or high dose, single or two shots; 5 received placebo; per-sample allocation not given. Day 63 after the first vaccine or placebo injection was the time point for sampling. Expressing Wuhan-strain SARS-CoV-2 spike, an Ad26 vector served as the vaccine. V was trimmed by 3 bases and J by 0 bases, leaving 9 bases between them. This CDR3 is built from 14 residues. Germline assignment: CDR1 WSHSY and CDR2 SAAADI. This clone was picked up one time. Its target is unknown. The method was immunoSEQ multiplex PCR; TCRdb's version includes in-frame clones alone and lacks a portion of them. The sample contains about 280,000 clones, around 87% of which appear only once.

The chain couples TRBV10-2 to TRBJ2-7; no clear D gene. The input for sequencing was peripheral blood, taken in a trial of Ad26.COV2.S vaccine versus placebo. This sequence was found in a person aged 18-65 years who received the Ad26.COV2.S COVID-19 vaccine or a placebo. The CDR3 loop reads CASSEILNSYEQYF. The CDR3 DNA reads TGCGCCAGCAGTGAAATCCTGAACTCCTACGAGCAGTACTTC.